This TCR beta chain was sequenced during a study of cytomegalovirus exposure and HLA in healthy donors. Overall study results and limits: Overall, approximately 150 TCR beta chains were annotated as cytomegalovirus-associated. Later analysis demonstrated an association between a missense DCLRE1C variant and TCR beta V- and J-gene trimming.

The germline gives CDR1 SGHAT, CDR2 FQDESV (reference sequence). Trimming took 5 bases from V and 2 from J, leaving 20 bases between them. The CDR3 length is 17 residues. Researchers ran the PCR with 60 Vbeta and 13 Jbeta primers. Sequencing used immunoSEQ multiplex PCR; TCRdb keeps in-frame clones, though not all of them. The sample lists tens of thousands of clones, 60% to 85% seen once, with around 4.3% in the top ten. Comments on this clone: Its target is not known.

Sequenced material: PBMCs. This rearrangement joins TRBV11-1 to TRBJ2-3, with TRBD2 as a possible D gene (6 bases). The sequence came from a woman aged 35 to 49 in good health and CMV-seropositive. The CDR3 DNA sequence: TGTGCCAGCAGCGGTCATGGACTGGGAGGTTACACAGATACGCAGTATTTT. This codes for CASSGHGLGGYTDTQYF.